This TCR beta chain was captured in a study of blood T cell repertoires in COVID-19. Germline assignment: CDR1 SNHLY and CDR2 FYNNEI. CDR3 length: 16 residues. V was pared by 5 bases and J by 2 bases, with 13 bases between. Source study methods: Reference gene primers were amplified, and this amplification served to estimate nucleated cell counts. The data were produced by immunoSEQ multiplex PCR, yet TCRdb's version contains in-frame clones alone and is incomplete. Clone size and the V and J calls come from that table; the DNA yielded D and trimming. This sample has about 240,000 clones, with 75% to 90% found just once.

The gene calls are TRBV2 and TRBJ1-6; D ambiguous. The TCR was taken from a man aged 55 to 70 who had recovered from COVID-19. Sequenced sample: peripheral blood. The CDR3 bases are TGTGCCAGCAGTTTGCGGGATGGGACCTATAATTCACCCCTCCACTTT. Its protein product is CASSLRDGTYNSPLHF.